This passage covers 29 T cell receptor beta chains from one sample sequenced in a study of blood T cells in healthy people across ages. The use of a sample-barcoded 5' primer and a J-beta primer mix characterized a second PCR of about 6 to 11 cycles. A single record per CDR3 protein comes from TCRdb applying MiXCR to the 5' RACE reads. This repertoire shows approximately 600,000 distinct CDR3 sequences, 58% found once; its top ten account for 35% to 40%. Sequenced input: blood. The receptors were sampled from a man aged 60 to 75 in good health.

The gene calls are TRBV3-1 and TRBJ2-7; 10 positions match TRBD2. The end of the DNA fits TRBJ2-5 better, so the J call may be wrong. This CDR3 is built from 15 residues. Germline assignment: CDR1 LGHDT and CDR2 YNNKEL (reference sequence). The CDR3 sequence is CASSQFASGGETQYF. In DNA form, the CDR3 reads TGTGCCAGCAGCCAATTTGCTAGCGGGGGAGAGACCCAGTACTTC.

In its sample, this clonotype was seen a few times. This chain uses TRBV9 with TRBJ1-4; the match to TRBD1 covers 7 bases. V was clipped by 0 bases and J by 5 bases; unmatched bases: 7. Germline V gene lookup returns CDR1 SGDLS and CDR2 YYNGEE. The CDR3 has 16 residues. In DNA, the CDR3 is TGTGCCAGCAGCGTAGATGTTGGGACAGAAAATGAAAAACTGTTTTTT. This gives the protein CASSVDVGTENEKLFF.

The rearrangement joins TRBV29-1 to TRBJ1-2; D gene unclear. Germline values: CDR1 SQVTM, CDR2 ANQGSEA. Trimming took 3 bases from V and 7 from J, leaving 12 bases between them. The CDR3 contains 12 residues. In DNA, the CDR3 is TGCAGCGTTGATCATGTTGACTCTGGCTACACCTTC. It is translated as CSVDHVDSGYTF.

The rearrangement joins TRBV4-2 to TRBJ2-2; D is ambiguous. The CDR3 is made up of 17 amino acids. The germline V and J ends were trimmed by 4 bases and 4 bases, with 19 bases remaining between them. The V gene's germline CDR1 is LGHNA and CDR2 YNFKEQ. The CDR3 here is CASSRLDSGTSTGELFF. In DNA form, the CDR3 reads TGTGCCAGCAGCCGACTGGATTCTGGAACGAGCACCGGGGAGCTGTTTTTT.

The J gene is TRBJ1-1, the V gene TRBV29-1; TRBD1 might be the D (6 bases). The CDR3 length is 16 residues. Looked up from germline, CDR1 is SQVTM and CDR2 is ANQGSEA. Deletions cut 6 bases from V and 0 bases from J, with 20 bases between. In nucleotides, the CDR3 is TGCAGCGTGGGACCGACAGGCCTTGGGATGAACACTGAAGCTTTCTTT. Protein: CSVGPTGLGMNTEAFF.

This clonotype was counted between two and nine times. V usage is TRBV7-7 and J usage is TRBJ2-5, with a tentative D call TRBD2 (5 bases). The V end lost 5 bases, the J end lost 5 bases, and 15 bases lay between the germline ends. Germline V lookup: CDR1 SSHAT, CDR2 FNYEAQ (reference sequence). CDR3 length equals 14 residues. This chain's CDR3 is CASSPAGVGETQYF. CDR3 in DNA: TGTGCCAGCAGCCCCGCCGGGGTGGGCGAGACCCAGTACTTC.

J is TRBJ2-1 and V is TRBV20-1; 7 bases are a match to TRBD2. The CDR3 is made up of 15 amino acids. Germline trimming cut 0 bases from V and 7 bases from J; bases unmatched to any gene: 9. Germline V gene lookup returns CDR1 DFQATT and CDR2 SNEGSKA (reference sequence). The CDR3 is CSARDGAGLTNEQFF. For the CDR3, the DNA is TGCAGTGCTAGAGATGGAGCGGGGCTCACGAATGAGCAGTTCTTC.

This clonotype was counted a few times. V gene TRBV29-1 combines with J gene TRBJ1-4; no definite D call. Germline CDR1 and CDR2: SQVTM and ANQGSEA. Between the trimmed V and J ends, which lost 4 bases and 3 bases, there was a span of 9 bases. This CDR3 comprises 13 residues. Here the CDR3 reads CSVGSGPNEKLFF. DNA of the CDR3: TGCAGCGTTGGTTCCGGACCTAATGAAAAACTGTTTTTT. The full variable domain, in which reference TRBV29-1 and TRBJ1-4 provide the parts outside the CDR3, is SAVISQKPSRDICQRGTSLTIQCQVDSQVTMMFWYRQQPGQSLTLIATANQGSEATYESGFVIDKFPISRPNLTFSTLTVSNMSPEDSSIYLCSVGSGPNEKLFFGSGTQLSVL.

The rearrangement uses TRBV20-1 and TRBJ2-1, with D perhaps TRBD2 (6 bases). Germline lookup yields CDR1 DFQATT and CDR2 SNEGSKA (reference sequence). Trimming stripped 0 bases from V and 0 bases from J, with 12 bases between. The CDR3 is 16 residues long. The CDR3 sequence is CSARDALASSYNEQFF. CDR3 coding DNA: TGCAGTGCTAGAGACGCACTAGCCAGCTCCTACAATGAGCAGTTCTTC.

This chain connects TRBV7-9 to TRBJ2-7; TRBD2 aligns across 13 bases. The V gene's germline CDR1 is SEHNR and CDR2 FQNEAQ (reference sequence). Trimming took 3 bases from V and 5 from J; bases not matched to a gene: 1. This CDR3 is 14 amino acids long. The CDR3 sequence: CASSFGTSGDEQYF. Here the CDR3 DNA reads TGTGCCAGCAGCTTCGGGACTAGCGGGGACGAGCAGTACTTC.

The gene calls are TRBV5-1 and TRBJ2-5, with TRBD2 identical over 7 bases. CDR1 is SGHRS, CDR2 YFSETQ, per germline. The J segment lost 1 base and the V segment lost 3 bases, leaving 3 bases of the junction unmatched. CDR3 length equals 14 residues. CDR3 bases: TGCGCCAGCAGCTGGGGGGGATCCCAAGAGACCCAGTACTTC. It translates to CASSWGGSQETQYF.

In DNA form, the CDR3 reads TGTGCCAGCAGCCAAGGTATTGGGTACGCCAAGCAGTACTTC. Protein product: CASSQGIGYAKQYF. V is TRBV3-1 and J is TRBJ2-7; D gene ambiguous. The length of the CDR3 is 14 residues. CDR1 is LGHDT and CDR2 is YNNKEL in the germline V gene (reference sequence). V shed 1 base and J shed 8 bases, with 15 bases lying between them.

The table lists this clonotype with a count of one. The chain is built from TRBV7-9 and TRBJ2-5; a weak D match, TRBD1 (6 bases). The last part of the DNA fits TRBJ2-1 better; the J call may be wrong. Per the germline V gene, CDR1 is SEHNR and CDR2 is FQNEAQ (reference sequence). This CDR3 is 16 amino acids long. CDR3 loop: CASSRPAGTNQETQFF. In DNA form, the CDR3 reads TGTGCCAGCAGTCGCCCGGCCGGGACAAATCAAGAGACCCAGTTCTTC.

The chain has TRBV5-1 and TRBJ2-3, with 7 positions matching TRBD1. CDR1 and CDR2 (germline): SGHRS, YFSETQ. V was pared by 4 bases and J by 3 bases, with 5 bases of the junction left unmatched. CDR3 length: 14 residues. The CDR3 here is CASSPGQPTDTQYF. In nucleotides, the CDR3 is TGCGCCAGCAGCCCGGGACAGCCAACAGATACGCAGTATTTT.

V is TRBV4-1 and J is TRBJ2-5; 10 nucleotides line up with TRBD1. Per germline, CDR1 MGHRA and CDR2 YSYEKL. With 3 bases clipped from V and 5 bases from J, the junction kept 6 bases outside the gene matches. The CDR3 runs to 15 residues. For the CDR3, the DNA is TGCGCCAGCAGCCAGGGCGACAGGGGGCTTGAGACCCAGTACTTC. Translating it yields CASSQGDRGLETQYF.

This clonotype has only a few counts. J is TRBJ2-3 and V is TRBV29-1; TRBD1 agrees at 9 bases. The germline V gene encodes CDR1 SQVTM and CDR2 ANQGSEA. The CDR3 contains 12 residues. J lost 9 bases, V lost 3 bases, and 4 bases had no gene match. CDR3 in amino acids: CSVEGTGRTQYF. The CDR3 coding sequence is TGCAGCGTTGAGGGGACAGGGAGGACGCAGTATTTT.

This clonotype occurred once. The chain combines TRBV5-1 with TRBJ2-3; 8 nucleotides align to TRBD2. Germline V CDR1 and CDR2: SGHRS, YFSETQ. The CDR3 covers 15 residues. V shed 4 bases, J shed 0 bases, and the junction held 4 bases outside the gene matches. CDR3 DNA sequence: TGCGCCAGCAGCGGAAGCGGGGGTAGCACAGATACGCAGTATTTT. It is translated as CASSGSGGSTDTQYF.

This clonotype was seen a few times. V and J are TRBV10-3 and TRBJ1-6, with 7 nucleotides matching TRBD1. J lost 4 bases, V lost 0 bases, and 6 bases had no gene match. Germline CDR1 reads ENHRY; CDR2 reads SYGVKD. The CDR3 consists of 17 residues. The CDR3, as DNA: TGTGCCATCAGTGAGTCCAGGACAGGCTCTTATAATTCACCCCTCCACTTT. This sequence encodes CAISESRTGSYNSPLHF.

The chain joins TRBV29-1 to TRBJ2-7, with a tentative D call TRBD1 (6 bases). V was shortened by 5 bases and J by 0 bases, with 14 bases between the two germline ends. The CDR3 covers 14 residues. Germline CDR1 is SQVTM and CDR2 is ANQGSEA. The CDR3 coding sequence is TGCAGCGTTTCCACCTTGGGGGCCTCCTACGAGCAGTACTTC. Amino acids: CSVSTLGASYEQYF.

This clonotype was detected only once. The chain uses TRBV5-1 and TRBJ1-1; 7 bases are shared with TRBD1. This CDR3 region has 15 residues. V dropped 4 bases and J dropped 1; count of bases not matched to a gene: 7. Germline CDR1 reads SGHRS; CDR2 reads YFSETQ. The CDR3 reads CASSPDRATNTEAFF. CDR3 bases: TGCGCCAGCAGCCCCGACAGGGCCACGAACACTGAAGCTTTCTTT.

This sequence joins TRBV29-1 and TRBJ1-1, with 7 bases lining up with TRBD1. V lost 6 bases to trimming and J lost 1 base; unmatched junction nucleotides: 5. Germline CDR1 reads SQVTM; CDR2 reads ANQGSEA. The CDR3 has 13 residues. The CDR3: CSVSGQANTEAFF. The CDR3 coding sequence is TGCAGCGTGTCTGGACAGGCGAACACTGAAGCTTTCTTT.

A few counts support this clonotype. The chain recombines TRBV7-8 with TRBJ2-3; TRBD2 agrees at 14 bases. The V gene end was trimmed by 4 bases and the J gene end by 2 bases; junction bases not matched to a gene: 8. The CDR3 covers 18 residues. The germline CDR1 and CDR2 sequences are SGHVS and FQNEAQ. CDR3 sequence: CASSSLWGLAGDTDTQYF. The CDR3 DNA reads TGTGCCAGCAGCTCTCTCTGGGGACTAGCGGGGGACACAGATACGCAGTATTTT. Filled out from reference TRBV7-8 and TRBJ2-3, the complete variable domain reads GAGVSQSPRYKVAKRGQDVALRCDPISGHVSLFWYQQALGQGPEFLTYFQNEAQLDKSGLPSDRFFAERPEGSVSTLKIQRTQQEDSAVYLCASSSLWGLAGDTDTQYFGPGTRLTVL.

This clonotype was counted a few times. The chain joins TRBV7-9 to TRBJ2-3, with D possibly TRBD1 on 5 matching bases. The CDR3 runs to 14 residues. From germline, CDR1 is SEHNR and CDR2 FQNEAQ (reference sequence). Trimming took 1 base from V and 4 from J, leaving 9 bases between them. The CDR3, as DNA: TGTGCCAGCAGCTTAGGGCCAGGGTCAGATACGCAGTATTTT. Protein: CASSLGPGSDTQYF. Full variable domain (remainder filled in from reference TRBV7-9 and TRBJ2-3): DTGVSQNPRHKITKRGQNVTFRCDPISEHNRLYWYRQTLGQGPEFLTYFQNEAQLEKSRLLSDRFSAERPKGSFSTLEIQRTEQGDSAMYLCASSLGPGSDTQYFGPGTRLTVL.

This chain joins TRBV18 and TRBJ1-2; possible D gene TRBD1, 5 bases. The ends were cut back, 2 bases at V and 4 bases at J, with 11 bases in the middle. The germline V gene encodes CDR1 KGHSH and CDR2 LQKENI. The CDR3 is 14 residues long. For the CDR3, the DNA is TGTGCCAGCTCACCATCGACAGAGGGCTATGGCTACACCTTC. Translation gives CASSPSTEGYGYTF.

The J gene is TRBJ1-2, the V gene TRBV5-1; no clear D. Germline values: CDR1 SGHRS, CDR2 YFSETQ. V lost 3 bases, J lost 7 bases, and 10 bases lay in between. CDR3 length: 12 residues. CDR3 sequence (DNA): TGCGCCAGCAGCTGGGCAGAAGGTGGCTACACCTTC. Translated: CASSWAEGGYTF.

This clonotype has a handful of counts. The chain is built from TRBV7-7 and TRBJ2-6; D unresolved. This CDR3 has 16 residues. Per germline, CDR1 SSHAT and CDR2 FNYEAQ (reference sequence). V gave up 1 base and J gave up 2 bases, with 9 bases separating them. The CDR3 sequence is CASSLGGGAGANVLTF. In DNA, the CDR3 is TGTGCCAGCAGCTTAGGAGGTGGGGCTGGGGCCAACGTCCTGACTTTC.

This clonotype was counted many times. The chain combines TRBV20-1 with TRBJ1-2, with D maybe TRBD1 (6 bases). V was trimmed by 4 bases and J by 8 bases, leaving 14 bases between them. The CDR3 extends over 12 amino acids. Germline values: CDR1 DFQATT, CDR2 SNEGSKA (reference sequence). The CDR3 DNA is TGCAGTGCTACTAGGGGGACACAGGGCTACACCTTC. Protein: CSATRGTQGYTF.

In the case of this clonotype: One junction end disagrees with the germline gene, perhaps due to a read error. The rearrangement joins TRBV6-1 to TRBJ2-4, with 8 nucleotides matching TRBD1. Germline-derived CDR1 and CDR2 are MNHNS and SASEGT. This CDR3 region has 21 residues. For the CDR3, the DNA is TGTGCCAGCAGTGAATGGGAGCCGGGACAGGTCAGCCTTATAGCCAACAACATTCAGTACTTC. This gives the protein CASSEWEPGQVSLIANNIQYF.

The genes are TRBV4-1 and TRBJ2-2, with TRBD2 identical over 9 bases. The V gene end was trimmed by 3 bases and the J gene end by 3 bases; junction bases not matched to a gene: 5. Germline-derived CDR1 and CDR2 are MGHRA and YSYEKL. The CDR3 contains 16 residues. CDR3 sequence reads: CASSHHSGGDTGELFF. In DNA, the CDR3 is TGCGCCAGCAGCCACCATAGCGGGGGTGACACCGGGGAGCTGTTTTTT.